This T cell receptor beta chain was identified in a study of blood T cell repertoires in COVID-19. Across the whole study: There were acute and convalescent COVID-19 samples, and they came from the United States, Italy and Spain.

This clone was counted ten times or more. The table came from immunoSEQ multiplex PCR; TCRdb's copy has only in-frame clones and leaves some out. Here the sample spans 250,000 or so clones, around three quarters being singletons. The V gene end was trimmed by 7 bases and the J gene end by 1 base; junction bases not matched to a gene: 10. This CDR3 has 15 amino acids. The sequenced sample was peripheral blood. This clonotype was sampled from a woman of 80 years or more with acute or convalescent COVID-19. The chain carries TRBV23-1 and TRBJ2-7; 7 nucleotides match TRBD1. TRBV23-1 is marked as an open reading frame, function uncertain. DNA of the CDR3: TGCGCCAGCATGTCCCCTTGGGGACAGTCCTACGAGCAGTACTTC. It encodes CASMSPWGQSYEQYF.